This is a list of T cell receptor beta chains from one sample in a study of blood T cell repertoires in COVID-19. Sequenced by immunoSEQ multiplex PCR; TCRdb stores in-frame clones only, minus some. Counted here are some 97,000 clones, roughly nine tenths occurring once; the ten biggest clones make up around 2.1%. Sequenced input: peripheral blood. These receptors originate from a man in his fifties or sixties with active COVID-19. The CDR3 runs from the conserved cysteine through the conserved F or W. The order of the fields is clone size, V gene, D gene, CDR3 length, J gene, CDR3 protein, CDR3 DNA. The D gene is left open where the match is weak. Part of the rows lack a size; the others show once, few, many or a class for expanded clones.

size: NA; V: TRBV6-1; D: TRBD2; length: 16; J: TRBJ2-3; CDR3: CASSERASGFTDTQYF; DNA: TGTGCCAGCAGTGAAAGGGCTAGCGGGTTCACAGATACGCAGTATTTT
size: NA; V: TRBV9; D: NA; length: 15; J: TRBJ1-3; CDR3: CASSPRRSSGNTIYF; DNA: TGTGCCAGCAGCCCCAGACGGAGCTCTGGAAACACCATATATTTT
size: once; V: TRBV3-1/TRBV3-2; D: TRBD1; length: 14; J: TRBJ1-6; CDR3: CASSQRGLSSPLHF; DNA: TGTGCCAGCAGCCAGAGGGGGCTAAGTTCACCCCTCCACTTT
size: NA; V: TRBV5-1; D: NA; length: 15; J: TRBJ2-7; CDR3: CASSLSLGGRYEQYF; DNA: TGCGCCAGCAGCTTAAGCCTGGGGGGTAGGTACGAGCAGTACTTC
size: NA; V: TRBV5-6; D: NA; length: 18; J: TRBJ2-1; CDR3: CASSFEGKVGSSYNEQFF; DNA: TGTGCCAGCAGCTTTGAGGGTAAGGTGGGGAGCTCCTACAATGAGCAGTTCTTC
size: NA; V: TRBV13; D: NA; length: 16; J: TRBJ2-4; CDR3: CASSLGGGNSKNIQYF; DNA: TGTGCCAGCAGCTTAGGCGGGGGAAATTCCAAAAACATTCAGTACTTC
size: NA; V: TRBV6-2/TRBV6-3; D: NA; length: 15; J: TRBJ1-5; CDR3: CASSSTGQLHQPQHF; DNA: TGTGCCAGCAGTTCGACGGGACAACTTCATCAGCCCCAGCATTTT
size: NA; V: TRBV2; D: NA; length: 14; J: TRBJ1-3; CDR3: CASSVGGSGNTIYF; DNA: TGTGCCAGCAGTGTTGGCGGCTCTGGAAACACCATATATTTT
size: NA; V: TRBV29-1; D: NA; length: 11; J: TRBJ2-1; CDR3: CSVRAGNWNFF; DNA: TGCAGCGTCCGCGCGGGGAATTGGAACTTCTTC
size: NA; V: TRBV27; D: NA; length: 15; J: TRBJ1-6; CDR3: CASSARTVLYSPLHF; DNA: TGTGCCAGCAGTGCAAGGACAGTACTGTATTCACCCCTCCACTTT
size: NA; V: TRBV27; D: TRBD2; length: 15; J: TRBJ2-1; CDR3: CASSFLGLASDEQFF; DNA: TGTGCCAGCAGTTTCTTAGGACTAGCGTCGGATGAGCAGTTCTTC
size: NA; V: TRBV28; D: TRBD1; length: 13; J: TRBJ1-1; CDR3: CASSQRDRDWAFF; DNA: TGTGCCAGCAGCCAAAGGGACAGGGATTGGGCTTTCTTT
size: NA; V: TRBV7-9; D: TRBD1; length: 16; J: TRBJ2-5; CDR3: CASTTQGGTGGETQYF; DNA: TGTGCCAGCACTACCCAAGGCGGGACAGGGGGAGAGACCCAGTACTTC
size: NA; V: TRBV25-1; D: NA; length: 12; J: TRBJ1-6; CDR3: CASSGGPGDLHF; DNA: TGTGCCAGCAGTGGGGGCCCGGGGGACCTCCACTTT
size: NA; V: TRBV6-5; D: TRBD1; length: 12; J: TRBJ2-5; CDR3: CASSPRQGPPYF; DNA: TGTGCCAGCAGTCCGCGACAGGGCCCGCCGTACTTC
size: NA; V: TRBV6-1; D: NA; length: 14; J: TRBJ1-5; CDR3: CASSEVGQVQPQHF; DNA: TGTGCCAGCAGTGAGGTGGGACAAGTTCAGCCCCAGCATTTT
size: NA; V: TRBV19; D: NA; length: 15; J: TRBJ1-4; CDR3: CASSIDRKTNEKLFF; DNA: TGTGCCAGTAGTATAGACAGAAAAACTAATGAAAAACTGTTTTTT
size: NA; V: TRBV15; D: NA; length: 14; J: TRBJ1-1; CDR3: CATSRGKGVTEAFF; DNA: TGTGCCACCAGCAGAGGTAAAGGGGTCACTGAAGCTTTCTTT
size: NA; V: TRBV15; D: NA; length: 13; J: TRBJ1-2; CDR3: CATSRDLPGGYTF; DNA: TGTGCCACCAGCAGAGATCTCCCGGGAGGCTACACCTTC
size: NA; V: TRBV18; D: NA; length: 15; J: TRBJ1-4; CDR3: CASSLRTESNEKLFF; DNA: TGTGCCAGCTCACTGAGGACAGAGAGTAATGAAAAACTGTTTTTT
size: few; V: TRBV7-9; D: NA; length: 16; J: TRBJ2-7; CDR3: CASSLAKLDRSYEQYF; DNA: TGTGCCAGCAGCTTAGCCAAACTGGACAGATCCTACGAGCAGTACTTC
size: NA; V: TRBV7-9; D: TRBD2; length: 15; J: TRBJ2-1; CDR3: CASSPRLAGHNEQFF; DNA: TGTGCCAGCAGCCCAAGACTAGCGGGGCACAATGAGCAGTTCTTC
size: NA; V: TRBV6-5; D: NA; length: 16; J: TRBJ1-1; CDR3: CASSYGQFGGYTEAFF; DNA: TGTGCCAGCAGTTACGGACAGTTCGGGGGGTACACTGAAGCTTTCTTT
size: NA; V: TRBV5-4; D: NA; length: 14; J: TRBJ1-2; CDR3: CASAPLGGDYGYTF; DNA: TGTGCCAGCGCCCCCCTAGGGGGAGACTATGGCTACACCTTC
size: once; V: TRBV3-1/TRBV3-2; D: TRBD2; length: 14; J: TRBJ2-1; CDR3: CASRPGLARNEQFF; DNA: TGTGCCAGCAGACCCGGACTAGCTAGAAATGAGCAGTTCTTC
size: once; V: TRBV3-1/TRBV3-2; D: NA; length: 17; J: TRBJ2-3; CDR3: CASSLLGGGKGTDTQYF; DNA: TGTGCCAGCAGCCTCCTCGGTGGGGGCAAAGGTACAGATACGCAGTATTTT
size: NA; V: TRBV11-3; D: TRBD2; length: 17; J: TRBJ2-5; CDR3: CASSLVPGLAGSETQYF; DNA: TGTGCCAGCAGCTTAGTCCCCGGACTAGCGGGATCGGAGACCCAGTACTTC
size: NA; V: TRBV30; D: TRBD1; length: 14; J: TRBJ1-2; CDR3: CAWSGTGVLGGYTF; DNA: TGTGCCTGGAGTGGGACAGGGGTTCTAGGTGGCTACACCTTC
size: NA; V: TRBV12-3/TRBV12-4; D: NA; length: 12; J: TRBJ1-1; CDR3: CASSFQGPEAFF; DNA: TGTGCCAGCAGTTTTCAGGGCCCAGAAGCTTTCTTT
size: NA; V: TRBV10-1; D: TRBD2; length: 16; J: TRBJ2-3; CDR3: CASSEGSGTSTDTQYF; DNA: TGCGCCAGCAGTGAGGGTAGCGGGACTTCCACAGATACGCAGTATTTT
size: NA; V: TRBV9; D: TRBD2; length: 17; J: TRBJ2-1; CDR3: CASSARLAGGRGNEQFF; DNA: TGTGCCAGCAGCGCCCGACTAGCGGGAGGCCGGGGCAATGAGCAGTTCTTC
size: NA; V: TRBV7-9; D: NA; length: 14; J: TRBJ2-1; CDR3: CASSMTNRGNEQFF; DNA: TGTGCCAGCAGCATGACCAACCGGGGCAATGAGCAGTTCTTC
size: once; V: TRBV5-1; D: TRBD1; length: 16; J: TRBJ2-2; CDR3: CASSLGQGAGTGELFF; DNA: TGCGCCAGCAGCCTAGGACAGGGGGCAGGCACCGGGGAGCTGTTTTTT
size: NA; V: TRBV19; D: TRBD2; length: 19; J: TRBJ2-2; CDR3: CASSPRLAGGKENTGELFF; DNA: TGTGCCAGTAGTCCCCGACTAGCGGGGGGGAAAGAGAACACCGGGGAGCTGTTTTTT
size: NA; V: TRBV3-1/TRBV3-2; D: NA; length: 11; J: TRBJ1-2; CDR3: CASSRGSGYTF; DNA: TGTGCCAGCAGCCGAGGGTCCGGCTACACCTTC
size: NA; V: TRBV5-1; D: NA; length: 16; J: TRBJ2-2; CDR3: CASSLAPGSNTGELFF; DNA: TGCGCCAGCAGCTTGGCTCCAGGGTCGAACACCGGGGAGCTGTTTTTT
size: NA; V: TRBV9; D: NA; length: 15; J: TRBJ2-1; CDR3: CASSLDPAATNEQFF; DNA: TGTGCCAGCAGCCTCGATCCCGCGGCTACGAATGAGCAGTTCTTC
size: NA; V: TRBV6-5; D: NA; length: 13; J: TRBJ1-2; CDR3: CASSPDTGYGYTF; DNA: TGTGCCAGCAGTCCGGACACTGGCTATGGCTACACCTTC
size: NA; V: TRBV14; D: TRBD2; length: 16; J: TRBJ2-5; CDR3: CASSPHYLAVQETQYF; DNA: TGTGCCAGCAGCCCCCACTATCTAGCGGTGCAAGAGACCCAGTACTTC
size: NA; V: TRBV2; D: TRBD2; length: 15; J: TRBJ2-5; CDR3: CASSGVAGGGETQYF; DNA: TGTGCCAGCAGTGGGGTAGCGGGAGGGGGAGAGACCCAGTACTTC
size: NA; V: TRBV27; D: TRBD1; length: 15; J: TRBJ1-5; CDR3: CASRAAGGGNQPQHF; DNA: TGTGCCAGCAGGGCGGCAGGGGGTGGCAATCAGCCCCAGCATTTT
size: few; V: TRBV5-4; D: NA; length: 13; J: TRBJ2-4; CDR3: CASSSGPGRIQYF; DNA: TGTGCCAGCAGCTCAGGGCCAGGCCGGATTCAGTACTTC
size: NA; V: TRBV18; D: NA; length: 15; J: TRBJ1-1; CDR3: CASSPLQGRNTEAFF; DNA: TGTGCCAGCTCACCACTGCAGGGCCGTAACACTGAAGCTTTCTTT
size: once; V: TRBV6-5; D: TRBD1; length: 14; J: TRBJ1-5; CDR3: CASSTAGGKGPQHF; DNA: TGTGCCAGCAGCACGGCAGGGGGTAAGGGGCCCCAGCATTTT
size: NA; V: TRBV11-2; D: NA; length: 14; J: TRBJ1-1; CDR3: CASSLDPGNTEAFF; DNA: TGTGCCAGCAGCTTAGATCCAGGGAACACTGAAGCTTTCTTT
size: NA; V: TRBV5-4; D: TRBD2; length: 15; J: TRBJ2-5; CDR3: CASSSKREGRETQYF; DNA: TGTGCCAGCAGCTCGAAGCGGGAGGGCCGGGAGACCCAGTACTTC
size: NA; V: TRBV10-2; D: TRBD1; length: 14; J: TRBJ1-1; CDR3: CASQGTGPNTEAFF; DNA: TGCGCCAGCCAGGGGACAGGGCCGAACACTGAAGCTTTCTTT
size: once; V: TRBV30; D: NA; length: 13; J: TRBJ1-5; CDR3: CAWSGVLKQPQHF; DNA: TGTGCCTGGAGCGGGGTATTGAAACAGCCCCAGCATTTT
size: once; V: TRBV2; D: NA; length: 14; J: TRBJ2-5; CDR3: CASKQRNTQETQYF; DNA: TGTGCCAGCAAGCAGCGGAACACTCAAGAGACCCAGTACTTC
size: NA; V: TRBV27; D: NA; length: 16; J: TRBJ2-1; CDR3: CASSLFSGSGDNEQFF; DNA: TGTGCCAGCAGTTTATTCTCCGGGAGTGGGGACAATGAGCAGTTCTTC
size: NA; V: TRBV5-4; D: NA; length: 12; J: TRBJ2-1; CDR3: CASSPGTNQQFF; DNA: TGTGCCAGCAGCCCCGGGACAAACCAGCAGTTCTTC
size: NA; V: TRBV19; D: NA; length: 14; J: TRBJ2-1; CDR3: CASSIGGSYNEQFF; DNA: TGTGCCAGTAGTATAGGCGGTTCCTACAATGAGCAGTTCTTC
size: NA; V: TRBV7-9; D: NA; length: 11; J: TRBJ2-5; CDR3: CASSLQETQYF; DNA: TGTGCCAGCAGCCTTCAAGAGACCCAGTACTTC
size: NA; V: TRBV5-1; D: TRBD1; length: 16; J: TRBJ2-5; CDR3: CASSLDGTGVSETQYF; DNA: TGCGCCAGCAGCTTGGACGGGACAGGGGTGTCAGAGACCCAGTACTTC